Listed here are 16 T cell receptor beta chains from one sample, sequenced in a study of blood T cell repertoires in COVID-19. The data were produced by immunoSEQ multiplex PCR, yet TCRdb's version contains in-frame clones alone and is incomplete. The table shows around 130,000 clones, with over 85% occurring only once. Material: peripheral blood. Receptor source: a man in his forties or fifties with active COVID-19.

The chain combines TRBV20-1 with TRBJ1-5; D perhaps matches TRBD1 (5 bases). The CDR3 extends over 15 amino acids. CDR1 is DFQATT, CDR2 SNEGSKA, per germline (reference sequence). Trimming stripped 3 bases from V and 0 bases from J, with 12 bases between. The CDR3 loop reads CSASAGGVSNQPQHF. CDR3 in DNA: TGCAGTGCTAGTGCGGGGGGTGTTAGCAATCAGCCCCAGCATTTT.

This clone was counted a single time. The J gene is TRBJ2-2, the V gene TRBV19; no definite D call. CDR3 length: 15 amino acids. V lost 6 bases and J 6 bases, leaving 17 bases between the germline ends. Germline V gene data show CDR1 as LNHDA and CDR2 as SQIVND (reference sequence). The CDR3 DNA follows: TGTGCCAGTAGCTATATGTCCTTTAGTCCCGGGGAGCTGTTTTTT. Its protein product is CASSYMSFSPGELFF. Together with reference TRBV19 and TRBJ2-2, the CDR3 gives the full variable domain: DGGITQSPKYLFRKEGQNVTLSCEQNLNHDAMYWYRQDPGQGLRLIYYSQIVNDFQKGDIAEGYSVSREKKESFPLTVTSAQKNPTAFYLCASSYMSFSPGELFFGEGSRLTVL.

J is TRBJ2-3 and V is TRBV4-1; D is unclear. Germline CDR1 MGHRA, CDR2 YSYEKL. The CDR3 loop spans 13 amino acids. Trimming took 2 bases from V and 6 from J, leaving 9 bases between them. CDR3 coding DNA: TGCGCCAGCAGCCAATACCGAGAGGATACGCAGTATTTT. Encoded protein: CASSQYREDTQYF.

V gene TRBV5-1 combines with J gene TRBJ1-5, with TRBD1 matching 7 bases. The CDR3 has 14 amino acids. V shed 4 bases and J 2 bases; nucleotides not matched to a gene: 3. Germline loops: CDR1 SGHRS, CDR2 YFSETQ. CDR3 nucleotide sequence: TGCGCCAGCAGCCCTACAGGGGGCAATCAGCCCCAGCATTTT. Amino acids: CASSPTGGNQPQHF.

This clone occurred a few times. The chain recombines TRBV7-2 with TRBJ2-3; 11 positions match TRBD2. V lost 5 bases to trimming and J lost 4 bases; unmatched junction nucleotides: 2. This CDR3 is built from 14 residues. Germline assignment: CDR1 SGHTA and CDR2 FQGNSA. CDR3 region: CASSMTSGADTQYF. In DNA form, the CDR3 reads TGTGCCAGCAGCATGACTAGCGGGGCAGATACGCAGTATTTT.

V is TRBV3-1 (or the pseudogene TRBV3-2) and J is TRBJ1-1; D unresolved. The CDR3 has 15 amino acids. CDR1 and CDR2 (germline): LGHDT, YNNKEL (reference sequence). V was shortened by 0 bases and J by 3 bases, with 11 bases between the two germline ends. The CDR3: CASSQDTGFDTEAFF. The DNA for the CDR3 is TGTGCCAGCAGCCAAGATACTGGTTTTGACACTGAAGCTTTCTTT.

V and J are TRBV5-6 and TRBJ1-2; D perhaps matches TRBD1 (6 bases). The CDR3 totals 14 residues. The germline V gene has CDR1 SGHDT and CDR2 YYEEEE. V lost 3 bases, J lost 0 bases, and 9 bases lay in between. The CDR3 spells CASSWGLPNYGYTF. The CDR3 DNA reads as TGTGCCAGCAGCTGGGGGCTTCCTAACTATGGCTACACCTTC.

V is TRBV14 and J is TRBJ2-3, with TRBD2 matching 10 bases. Germline V lookup: CDR1 SGHDN, CDR2 FVKESK. This CDR3 region has 18 residues. With V trimmed by 0 bases and J by 4 bases, 10 bases remained unmatched. The CDR3 spells CASSQDRAGLAGADTQYF. Written as DNA, the CDR3 is TGTGCCAGCAGCCAAGACCGAGCGGGGCTAGCGGGAGCAGATACGCAGTATTTT.

The chain uses TRBV19 and TRBJ1-1, with 8 bases identical to TRBD1. CDR3 length equals 11 residues. V trimming: 9 bases; J trimming: 5 bases; junction bases outside the gene matches: 2. Germline loops: CDR1 LNHDA, CDR2 SQIVND (reference sequence). DNA for the CDR3: TGTGCCAGGACAGGGGCTACTGAAGCTTTCTTT. Translation: CARTGATEAFF.

This chain's CDR3 is CAISMGQLGTEAFF. Written as DNA, the CDR3 is TGTGCCATCAGTATGGGACAATTGGGAACTGAAGCTTTCTTT. The V and J genes are TRBV10-3 and TRBJ1-1; possible D gene TRBD1, 6 bases. Germline V gives CDR1 ENHRY, CDR2 SYGVKD. The germline V and J ends were trimmed by 5 bases and 5 bases, with 15 bases remaining between them. The CDR3 is 14 amino acids.

The chain joins TRBV18 to TRBJ1-2; TRBD1 is a possible D gene (6 bases). The CDR3 loop spans 16 amino acids. Germline V gene lookup returns CDR1 KGHSH and CDR2 LQKENI. V was trimmed by 2 bases and J by 5 bases, leaving 18 bases between them. Here the CDR3 reads CASSPLPGELDYGYTF. CDR3 DNA sequence: TGTGCCAGCTCACCATTACCAGGGGAACTCGATTATGGCTACACCTTC.

The chain joins TRBV5-1 to TRBJ2-7; no firm D call. Germline V gene data show CDR1 as SGHRS and CDR2 as YFSETQ. V was cut by 4 bases and J by 1 base, with 9 bases left in between. The CDR3 contains 13 residues. The CDR3 region is CASSLSRSYEQYF. The CDR3 nucleotides read TGCGCCAGCAGCCTGTCCCGGTCCTACGAGCAGTACTTC.

Here the CDR3 reads CASSLVGQGARRYSPLHF. CDR3 in DNA: TGTGCCAGCAGCTTGGTGGGACAGGGGGCTCGTCGGTACTCACCCCTCCACTTT. The V and J genes are TRBV5-5 and TRBJ1-6, with 12 nucleotides matching TRBD1. This CDR3 is 18 amino acids long. The germline V gene encodes CDR1 SGHKS and CDR2 YYEKEE (reference sequence). The J segment lost 10 bases and the V segment lost 0 bases, leaving 11 bases of the junction unmatched.

The chain combines TRBV11-2 with TRBJ2-5; D unclear. Germline CDR1 and CDR2: SGHAT and FQNNGV. The CDR3 has 16 amino acids. V was clipped by 8 bases and J by 1 base, with 20 bases between them. CDR3 bases: TGTGCCAGCCGACTTCTAAAAGCGAACCTCCAAGAGACCCAGTACTTC. Amino acids: CASRLLKANLQETQYF. Variable domain in full (rest from reference TRBV11-2 and TRBJ2-5): EAGVAQSPRYKIIEKRQSVAFWCNPISGHATLYWYQQILGQGPKLLIQFQNNGVVDDSQLPKDRFSAERLKGVDSTLKIQPAKLEDSAVYLCASRLLKANLQETQYFGPGTRLLVL.

The chain joins TRBV5-1 to TRBJ2-3; 12 positions match TRBD2. Germline V gene data show CDR1 as SGHRS and CDR2 as YFSETQ. The length of the CDR3 is 16 residues. Trimming removed 4 bases from V and 2 bases from J; junction bases left unmatched: 5. CDR3 residues: CASSIGLAGNTDTQYF. CDR3 sequence (DNA): TGCGCCAGCAGCATAGGACTAGCGGGGAACACAGATACGCAGTATTTT.

This chain joins TRBV7-6 and TRBJ2-3, with 8 bases aligning to TRBD2. Trimming removed 1 base from V and 6 bases from J; junction bases left unmatched: 9. Germline CDR1 reads SGHVS; CDR2 reads FNYEAQ. The CDR3 is 16 amino acids. In nucleotides, the CDR3 is TGTGCCAGCAGCTTAGATACGGGGGGGCCAATGGATACGCAGTATTTT. As protein: CASSLDTGGPMDTQYF.